This T cell receptor (beta chain) appears in the sequencing data of a study of blood T cell repertoires in COVID-19 (dated by TCRdb to 2018 to 2020). Study-level background: Samples from collaborators originated in the United States, Italy and Spain and spanned both the acute and convalescent phases of COVID-19. The repertoires were made available in a free public database intended to serve as a resource for research on the immune response to SARS-CoV-2. The samples were drawn from two sources: the first 160 participants of the ongoing ImmuneRACE study, and 1,000 to 1,500 subjects contributed by 6 global collaborators. The dataset comprised deeply sampled blood TCRbeta repertoires from subjects exposed to, actively infected with, or recovered from COVID-19. Where available, HLA class I and class II types were obtained from metadata supplied by the sample provider rather than from assay-based typing. The prospective study material was composed of cDNA or gDNA derived from T cells, B-cell-depleted T cells, or PBMCs. The sample metadata nearly always contained a de-identified subject ID, COVID-19 status, age in years and sex.

This clone came up a few times. Its antigen has not been determined. Base quality data are lacking; no much larger clone is found one base away. In Seattle, one collaborating source enrolled patients while the infection was active and tracked those patients longitudinally over the course of disease. Collaborating institutions collected whole blood in K2EDTA tubes following their own protocols. Collaborator samples were shipped for TCRbeta analysis as frozen whole blood, isolated PBMCs, or DNA extracted from either sample type. TCRbeta CDR3 regions were amplified from genomic DNA by means of the immunoSEQ Assay, a bias-controlled multiplex PCR. In the paper's pipeline: The number of nucleated cells in each sample was estimated by amplification of reference gene primers within the assay. Sequence reads were collapsed and filtered to measure the absolute abundance of every unique TCRbeta CDR3 rearrangement. For each sample, productive Simpson clonality was calculated as the square root of Simpson's diversity index over productive rearrangements. TCRdb holds this immuneACCESS table with in-frame rearrangements only. Some clones are missing; in checked studies, unresolved V genes explain under half, and the rest has no known cause. That table furnishes V, J and clone size, whereas the DNA furnished D and trimming. In this sample the table shows over 200,000 clones, 85% to 90% of which occur a single time. 2% to 3% of the sample goes to the ten largest clones.

V and J lose 2 bases and 7 bases, and a span of 17 bases separates them. From the germline V gene (reference sequence), CDR1 is LNHDA and CDR2 is SQIVND. The CDR3 spans 16 residues, from the cysteine through the phenylalanine. Kept here is only the CDR3 DNA, which spans 48 bases and is read in frame from base 1. Study-wide conclusions, independent of this receptor: The quantity of clinical and demographic metadata differed by source and by participant and was supplied without curation.

The sequencing sample was made of peripheral blood. The chain joins TRBV19 to TRBJ2-2; a tentative D call is TRBD1 (6 bases match). This TCR derives from a man younger than 40 with COVID-19, enrolled during active disease. The DNA is as follows: TGTGCCAGTAGTATATACCTGGGGGCATTAAACGGGGAGCTGTTTTTT. It translates as CASSIYLGALNGELFF. The reference TRBV19 and TRBJ2-2 proteins fill in what lies around the CDR3, so the full variable domain reads DGGITQSPKYLFRKEGQNVTLSCEQNLNHDAMYWYRQDPGQGLRLIYYSQIVNDFQKGDIAEGYSVSREKKESFPLTVTSAQKNPTAFYLCASSIYLGALNGELFFGEGSRLTVL.